This record concerns one T cell receptor beta chain sequence. This CDR3 is 11 amino acids long. Germline CDR1 reads LNHDA; CDR2 reads SQIVND (reference sequence). V shed 2 bases and J shed 7 bases, with 5 bases lying between them. These data come from a study of blood T cell repertoires in COVID-19. In the original analysis: Amplification of reference gene primers was used by the study to estimate nucleated cell counts. TCRdb keeps only in-frame clones here, not all; method: immunoSEQ multiplex PCR. The DNA gave D and trimming, while V, J and clone size come from that table. The top ten hold 6.5% to 9% of the sample, which has about 91,000 clones, over 60% seen once.

Sequencing was carried out using peripheral blood. This rearrangement joins TRBV19 to TRBJ1-2; D gene unclear. This TCR derives from a man aged 70-80 years with acute or convalescent COVID-19. CDR3 protein: CASSISSGYTF. The DNA of the CDR3 is TGTGCCAGTAGTATATCGAGTGGCTACACCTTC.